This entry lists 20 T cell receptor beta chains sequenced from one sample in a study of T cell repertoires in cytomegalovirus infection. Each CDR3 protein is one row after TCRdb ran MiXCR on the reads. The table lists approximately 630,000 distinct CDR3 sequences, roughly a quarter of them singletons. Sequencing was carried out using CD8+ T cells from PBMCs. Receptors originate from a human donor in good health (CMV status not recorded). Some clones in this sample may be carry-over from other donors' samples.

The chain employs TRBV20-1 and TRBJ1-2, with 10 positions matching TRBD1. V shed 5 bases and J 6 bases; nucleotides not matched to a gene: 3. Germline loops: CDR1 DFQATT, CDR2 SNEGSKA (reference sequence). This CDR3 is built from 12 residues. The CDR3 DNA reads TGCAGTGCTTGGGGACAGGGGAATGGCTACACCTTC. It translates to CSAWGQGNGYTF.

This clonotype showed up many times. The chain is built from TRBV6-2 or TRBV6-3 and TRBJ2-6; 9 nucleotides agree with TRBD1. The germline gives CDR1 MNHEY, CDR2 SVGEGT. The CDR3 has 18 residues. V shed 6 bases, J shed 0 bases, and the junction held 9 bases outside the gene matches. The CDR3 loop reads CASRLRDRVSSGANVLTF. For the CDR3, the DNA is TGTGCCAGCAGACTCCGGGACAGGGTTTCCTCTGGGGCCAACGTCCTGACTTTC.

For this clonotype: Mismatch with germline at one junction end may stem from a read error. The gene calls are TRBV6-6 and TRBJ2-3, with TRBD1 as a possible D gene (5 bases). This CDR3 is 14 amino acids long. CDR1 is MNHNY, CDR2 SVGAGI, per germline (reference sequence). The CDR3 coding sequence is TGTGTCAGCAGTTACCGGACACGCACAGATACGCAGTATTTT. It encodes CVSSYRTRTDTQYF.

Concerning this clonotype itself: The junction departs from the called germline gene at one end, perhaps through a read error. The chain recombines TRBV9 with TRBJ2-1; D unclear. The CDR3 has 13 residues. Germline V gene sequence: CDR1 SGDLS, CDR2 YYNGEE. Here the CDR3 DNA reads TGTGCCAGCAGCGTAGGAGTTGCCAATGGGCAGTTCTTC. It yields the protein CASSVGVANGQFF.

This clonotype was seen at least ten times. V and J are TRBV7-8 and TRBJ1-6, with D unresolved. The CDR3 consists of 14 residues. Germline V lookup: CDR1 SGHVS, CDR2 FQNEAQ. V was pared by 5 bases and J by 7 bases, with 12 bases between. The CDR3: CASSPGPINSPLHF. Here the CDR3 DNA reads TGTGCCAGCAGCCCCGGACCGATCAATTCACCCCTCCACTTT.

The rearrangement uses TRBV12-3 or TRBV12-4 and TRBJ2-7; D gene unclear. This CDR3 is built from 12 residues. V gave up 6 bases and J gave up 0 bases, with 6 bases separating them. The CDR3 sequence: CASRRSSYEQYF. DNA of the CDR3: TGTGCCAGCAGACGGAGCTCCTACGAGCAGTACTTC.

This clonotype has more than one count but fewer than ten. The CDR3 loop is CASSRSRTGVAEAFF. CDR3 bases: TGCGCCAGCAGCCGAAGTCGGACAGGGGTCGCTGAAGCTTTCTTT. This rearrangement joins TRBV5-1 to TRBJ1-1; 9 bases are a match to TRBD1. Losses at the gene ends were 4 bases for V and 6 bases for J; bases not matched to a gene: 10. The CDR3 consists of 15 residues. The germline CDR1 and CDR2 sequences are SGHRS and YFSETQ. The complete variable domain, with remaining parts taken from reference TRBV5-1 and TRBJ1-1, reads KAGVTQTPRYLIKTRGQQVTLSCSPISGHRSVSWYQQTPGQGLQFLFEYFSETQRNKGNFPGRFSGRQFSNSRSEMNVSTLELGDSALYLCASSRSRTGVAEAFFGQGTRLTVV.

A word on this clonotype: The junction and the germline gene differ at one end; a read error may be behind it. V gene TRBV7-6 combines with J gene TRBJ1-5; D is ambiguous. The CDR3 totals 13 residues. Per the germline V gene, CDR1 is SGHVS and CDR2 is FNYEAQ. The CDR3, as DNA: TGTGCCAGCAGCTTACTCCAAAATCAGTCCCAGCATTTT. It translates to CASSLLQNQSQHF.

This rearrangement joins TRBV7-8 to TRBJ1-1; D not resolved. CDR1 and CDR2 (germline): SGHVS, FQNEAQ. This CDR3 region has 16 residues. The germline V and J ends were trimmed by 7 bases and 0 bases, with 18 bases remaining between them. As DNA, the CDR3 is TGTGCCAGCACCTGGATGTCCTACCATATGAACACTGAAGCTTTCTTT. This encodes CASTWMSYHMNTEAFF.

This clonotype was counted many times. The CDR3 sequence is CASTKNPPPQGAFF. The CDR3, as DNA: TGTGCCAGCACCAAAAACCCCCCCCCGCAGGGAGCTTTCTTT. The rearrangement uses TRBV6-5 and TRBJ1-1, with D perhaps matching TRBD1 (5 bases). The CDR3 spans 14 residues. The germline V gene has CDR1 MNHEY and CDR2 SVGAGI. V shed 7 bases and J shed 10 bases, with 22 bases lying between them.

V is TRBV6-1 and J is TRBJ1-2; D unclear. Germline-derived CDR1 and CDR2 are MNHNS and SASEGT. This CDR3 comprises 13 residues. Trimming shortened V by 5 bases and J by 0 bases, and 7 bases separated the two germline ends. The DNA for the CDR3 is TGTGCCAGCAGTCCTATATCTAACTATGGCTACACCTTC. Its translation is CASSPISNYGYTF.

The chain is built from TRBV7-9 and TRBJ2-1; TRBD2 is a possible D gene (6 bases). The CDR3 totals 14 residues. CDR1 and CDR2 (germline): SEHNR, FQNEAQ (reference sequence). V lost 11 bases and J lost 0, with 14 bases in between. The CDR3, as DNA: TGTGCCGGCGGGACGGAGAACTCCTACAATGAGCAGTTCTTC. Translation: CAGGTENSYNEQFF.

This clonotype was picked up a small number of times. This chain joins TRBV20-1 and TRBJ2-1; D is tentatively TRBD1 or TRBD2 (6 bases each). The CDR3 is 13 residues long. The germline CDR1 and CDR2 sequences are DFQATT and SNEGSKA (reference sequence). Deletions cut 6 bases from V and 9 bases from J, with 18 bases between. Written as DNA, the CDR3 is TGCAGTGCCCGGGGGCCTAGGCCCGGTGAGCAGTTCTTC. Translating gives CSARGPRPGEQFF.

In this sample, this clonotype turned up a few times. One junction end does not reproduce the germline sequence, and a read error may be involved. This chain joins TRBV20-1 and TRBJ2-5; D is perhaps TRBD1 (5 bases). CDR1 and CDR2 (germline): DFQATT, SNEGSKA (reference sequence). The CDR3 covers 13 residues. DNA for the CDR3: TGCAGTGCTAGAGAAACAGGCCAACAGACCCAGTACTTC. It codes for CSARETGQQTQYF.

This clonotype was counted between two and nine times. The V and J genes are TRBV27 and TRBJ1-1; D gene uncertain. Germline assignment: CDR1 MNHEY and CDR2 SMNVEV (reference sequence). Trimming removed 3 bases at V and 2 bases at J, with 7 bases between. The CDR3 consists of 13 residues. CDR3 in DNA: TGTGCCAGCAGTTTTGGATTCAACACTGAAGCTTTCTTT. It translates to CASSFGFNTEAFF.

There are many counts of this clonotype. The chain employs TRBV6-5 and TRBJ1-1; tentatively, D is TRBD1 (5 bases). CDR3 length equals 13 residues. CDR1 and CDR2 from the germline V gene are MNHEY and SVGAGI. Trimming shortened V by 0 bases and J by 5 bases, and 7 bases separated the two germline ends. Here the CDR3 DNA reads TGTGCCAGCAGTTACTCAGGGGAGACTGAAGCTTTCTTT. Its translation: CASSYSGETEAFF.

This clonotype showed up many times. This CDR3 is CASSFQGTSYEQYV. The CDR3 nucleotides are TGTGCCAGCAGCTTTCAGGGGACCTCCTACGAGCAGTACGTC. The rearrangement joins TRBV7-8 to TRBJ2-7; perhaps TRBD1 as D (6 bases). The CDR3 spans 14 residues. The germline V gene encodes CDR1 SGHVS and CDR2 FQNEAQ. Trimming left V 3 bases short and J 0 bases short, with 9 bases between.

This clonotype was recorded a few times. The CDR3 reads CASSFIPGQATYEQYF. In nucleotides, the CDR3 is TGTGCCAGCAGCTTTATACCGGGACAGGCCACCTACGAGCAGTACTTC. The chain employs TRBV7-9 and TRBJ2-7; 8 positions match TRBD1. V dropped 3 bases and J dropped 2; count of bases not matched to a gene: 9. The CDR3 is 16 amino acids. Germline V gene sequence: CDR1 SEHNR, CDR2 FQNEAQ (reference sequence).

The chain combines TRBV28 with TRBJ2-3; D might be TRBD2 (6 bases). The CDR3 is 16 amino acids. The V gene's germline CDR1 is MDHEN and CDR2 SYDVKM. Trimming removed 3 bases at V and 0 bases at J, with 13 bases between. The DNA for the CDR3 is TGTGCCAGCAGTTTCAGGACTAACAGAAGCACAGATACGCAGTATTTT. It encodes CASSFRTNRSTDTQYF.

In its sample, this clonotype was seen many times. V gene TRBV7-9 combines with J gene TRBJ2-1; possible D gene TRBD1, 5 bases. This CDR3 has 16 residues. V lost 2 bases, J lost 5 bases, and 16 bases lay in between. Germline CDR1 SEHNR, CDR2 FQNEAQ (reference sequence). The CDR3 here is CASSLIRVSRDNEQFF. Here the CDR3 DNA reads TGTGCCAGCAGCTTAATCCGGGTTTCCAGGGACAATGAGCAGTTCTTC.